This T cell receptor (beta chain) emerged from a study of T cells in Graves' hyperthyroidism and ophthalmopathy. In this sample, this clonotype turned up a few times. As yet, its antigen is unknown. Patients between 18 and 65 years old had hyperthyroidism, newly diagnosed and lasting under 2 months. The source material, RNA transcripts, was used to amplify TCR beta CDR3 regions. The TCR CDR3 was amplified in a first-round RT-PCR using the HTBI primer set. TCRdb recomputed calls from the multiplex PCR reads with MiXCR, one row per CDR3 protein. This table has about 420,000 distinct CDR3 sequences, around a sixth appearing once. Study results and limitations: A model built on 13 V-J features separated ophthalmopathy from stable hyperthyroidism.

The receptor comes from a woman between 18 and 30 years old with Graves' hyperthyroidism. The material sequenced was blood.

CDR3 nucleotide sequence: TGTGCCAGCTACAACCCTCTATTCCGGGGAGCTAACTATGGCTACACCTTC. It translates to CASYNPLFRGANYGYTF. The chain uses TRBV13 and TRBJ1-2, with D hard to call. This CDR3 has 17 residues. CDR1 PRHDT and CDR2 FYEKMQ come from the germline V gene (reference sequence). The V gene lost 8 bases and the J gene lost 0 bases, with 22 bases spanning the gap.